These T cell receptor beta chains were read from a single sample in a study of control samples from healthy donors and cancer patients. Sequencing used immunoSEQ multiplex PCR; TCRdb keeps in-frame clones, though not all of them. The sample includes roughly 88,000 clones, 90% to 95% of them seen just once. The sample comprised blood. These receptors were collected from a woman aged 25 to 45 in good health. Each CDR3 is given with its conserved first and last residue. The D gene is left open where the match is weak. Expanded clones get a size class; other rows say once, few or many, or leave the size out.

j_call v_call clone_size d_call cdr3_aa cdr3_nt
TRBJ2-1 TRBV7-8 - - CASSSGSGPRGQFF TGTGCCAGCAGCTCTGGGAGTGGGCCACGGGGGCAGTTCTTC
TRBJ1-2 TRBV7-3 - - CASSPLTGASYTF TGTGCCAGCAGCCCCCTGACAGGTGCGAGCTACACCTTC
TRBJ1-4 TRBV25-1 - TRBD1 CASSAGGLNEKLFF TGTGCCAGCAGCGCAGGGGGACTTAATGAAAAACTGTTTTTT
TRBJ1-6 TRBV7-2 - TRBD1 CASSTRQGGNSPLHF TGTGCCAGCAGCACTCGACAGGGCGGGAATTCACCCCTCCACTTT
TRBJ2-7 TRBV19 - TRBD2 CASSPESGASYEQYF TGTGCCAGTAGTCCCGAGAGCGGGGCTTCCTACGAGCAGTACTTC
TRBJ2-3 TRBV5-1 - TRBD2 CASTLAGTTDTQYF TGCGCCAGCACCCTAGCGGGAACAACAGATACGCAGTATTTT
TRBJ1-5 TRBV28 - TRBD1 CASSLGQGVGSNQPQHF TGTGCCAGCAGTTTGGGACAGGGGGTCGGAAGCAATCAGCCCCAGCATTTT
TRBJ2-1 TRBV3-1/TRBV3-2 - TRBD2 CARSQSTSGGGNEQFF TGTGCCCGCAGCCAATCGACTAGCGGGGGGGGTAATGAGCAGTTCTTC
TRBJ2-3 TRBV14 - TRBD1 CASSLTGPRPRTDTQYF TGTGCCAGCAGCTTGACAGGGCCTCGCCCTCGCACAGATACGCAGTATTTT
TRBJ2-7 TRBV7-6 - TRBD2 CASSLRTSGRSTYEQYF TGTGCCAGCAGCTTGCGGACTAGCGGGAGATCCACCTACGAGCAGTACTTC
TRBJ1-6 TRBV28 - - CASSPAGVSPLHF TGTGCCAGCAGCCCCGCTGGGGTCTCACCCCTCCACTTT
TRBJ2-7 TRBV28 - TRBD1 CASSIGQGTYEQYF TGTGCCAGCAGTATAGGACAGGGGACCTACGAGCAGTACTTC
TRBJ1-5 TRBV19 few - CASQPTGHNQPQHF TGTGCCAGCCAACCGACAGGTCACAATCAGCCCCAGCATTTT
TRBJ1-2 TRBV28 - TRBD1 CASSLRDRYNGYTF TGTGCCAGCAGTTTGCGGGACAGGTACAATGGCTACACCTTC
TRBJ1-2 TRBV18 - - CASSPPNRASNYGYTF TGTGCCAGCTCACCACCTAACAGAGCCTCCAACTATGGCTACACCTTC
TRBJ1-5 TRBV10-3 once - CAISEVQGPDQPQHF TGTGCCATCAGTGAGGTACAGGGTCCGGATCAGCCCCAGCATTTT
TRBJ1-6 TRBV6-4 - - CASSDGDKGNSPLHF TGTGCCAGCAGTGACGGGGATAAGGGTAATTCACCCCTCCACTTT
TRBJ2-1 TRBV10-3 - TRBD1 CAISESTGGSGNEQFF TGTGCCATCAGTGAGTCAACAGGGGGCTCAGGGAATGAGCAGTTCTTC
TRBJ1-6 TRBV5-1 - - CASSLVEVADNSPLHF TGCGCCAGCAGCTTGGTCGAGGTGGCAGATAATTCACCCCTCCACTTT
TRBJ2-7 TRBV27 - TRBD1 CASSLRDRAVGQYF TGTGCCAGCAGCCTCCGGGACAGGGCGGTGGGGCAGTACTTC
TRBJ1-2 TRBV28 - - CASSPLVGYTF TGTGCCAGCAGTCCATTGGTTGGCTACACCTTC
TRBJ1-5 TRBV5-8 - - CASSLARLYSNQPQHF TGTGCCAGCAGCTTGGCTCGGCTGTATAGCAATCAGCCCCAGCATTTT
TRBJ1-5 TRBV5-1 once - CASKLDGNQPQHF TGCGCCAGCAAACTGGACGGTAATCAGCCCCAGCATTTT
TRBJ1-5 TRBV3-1/TRBV3-2 - - CASSQERAQPQHF TGTGCCAGCAGCCAAGAAAGGGCTCAGCCCCAGCATTTT
TRBJ1-2 TRBV5-1 - - CATEVWNYGYTF TGCGCCACCGAAGTATGGAACTATGGCTACACCTTC
TRBJ2-3 TRBV9 - - CASSPLVSATDTQYF TGTGCCAGCAGCCCCTTAGTTTCGGCCACAGATACGCAGTATTTT
TRBJ2-1 TRBV7-3 - - CASSSSGYNEQFF TGTGCCAGCAGCTCCAGCGGCTACAATGAGCAGTTCTTC
TRBJ2-5 TRBV7-9 - - CASSPKGPETQYF TGTGCCAGCAGCCCAAAAGGGCCAGAGACCCAGTACTTC
TRBJ1-1 TRBV11-3 - - CASSPGRGRGTEAFF TGTGCCAGCAGCCCGGGCCGGGGACGAGGGACTGAAGCTTTCTTT
TRBJ2-3 TRBV19 - TRBD2 CASSRTSGSRADTQYF TGTGCCAGTAGCCGGACTAGCGGGAGTCGTGCAGATACGCAGTATTTT
TRBJ2-7 TRBV28 once TRBD1 CASTTIGQGRPYEQYF TGTGCCAGCACCACTATCGGACAGGGAAGGCCCTACGAGCAGTACTTC
TRBJ2-7 TRBV29-1 - - CSVGTGTYEQYF TGCAGCGTTGGCACAGGGACCTACGAGCAGTACTTC
TRBJ1-1 TRBV6-5 - - CASSPKAETAFF TGTGCCAGCAGCCCCAAGGCCGAAACGGCTTTCTTT
TRBJ1-4 TRBV29-1 - - CSVDLGFTEKLFF TGCAGCGTTGACTTGGGGTTTACGGAAAAACTGTTTTTT
TRBJ2-2 TRBV19 - TRBD1 CASTITGQFRAGELFF TGTGCCAGTACGATAACGGGACAGTTCAGGGCCGGGGAGCTGTTTTTT
TRBJ2-5 TRBV11-3 - - CASSLRKGAQYF TGTGCCAGCAGCTTACGGAAGGGGGCCCAGTACTTC
TRBJ1-3 TRBV4-1 - - CASSQESAYGAGNTIYF TGCGCCAGCAGCCAAGAGTCGGCGTATGGGGCGGGAAACACCATATATTTT
TRBJ2-2 TRBV6-5 - - CASSPRGQFTGELFF TGTGCCAGCAGTCCCCGTGGACAGTTTACCGGGGAGCTGTTTTTT
TRBJ1-4 TRBV4-1 - - CASSPLNGGLEKLFF TGCGCCAGCAGCCCGTTAAATGGGGGGCTTGAAAAACTGTTTTTT
TRBJ1-1 TRBV12-3/TRBV12-4 - TRBD1 CASRGTVEAFF TGTGCCAGCAGGGGGACAGTCGAAGCTTTCTTT
TRBJ1-4 TRBV7-9 once - CASSFGRTNEKLFF TGTGCCAGCAGCTTCGGGAGAACTAATGAAAAACTGTTTTTT
TRBJ2-5 TRBV27 - - CASSLWGRRGETQYF TGTGCCAGCAGTTTATGGGGTAGGCGTGGAGAGACCCAGTACTTC
TRBJ1-2 TRBV24-1 - TRBD1 CATRGTGVGYTF TGTGCCACCAGGGGCACAGGGGTTGGCTACACCTTC